Presented here are 17 T cell receptor beta chains from one specimen sequenced in a study of Ad26.COV2.S vaccination and SARS-CoV-2 variants. Treatment defined: 15 to 20 received Ad26.COV2.S at low or high dose, single or two shots; about 5 received placebo; per-sample allocation not given. It was on day 63 after the first vaccine or placebo injection that samples were taken. Using immunoSEQ multiplex PCR, the repertoire was profiled, and TCRdb retains in-frame clones only, with some absent. This sample carries roughly 510,000 clones, about 83% of them seen once, and the ten largest clones take roughly 12%. The sample consisted of peripheral blood, taken in a trial of Ad26.COV2.S vaccine versus placebo. The receptors come from a person between 18 and 60 years old who received the Ad26.COV2.S COVID-19 vaccine or a placebo.

The V gene is TRBV29-1, the J gene TRBJ2-7; D not resolved. The CDR3 consists of 12 residues. V was shortened by 2 bases and J by 0 bases, with 5 bases between the two germline ends. CDR1 is SQVTM, CDR2 ANQGSEA, per germline. CDR3 protein: CSVEIGSYEQYF. The CDR3 DNA sequence: TGCAGCGTTGAAATTGGCTCCTACGAGCAGTACTTC.

The V and J genes are TRBV30 and TRBJ1-2; D is uncertain. CDR3 length: 13 amino acids. The V end was cut by 0 bases, the J end by 8 bases, with 13 bases between. Germline values: CDR1 GTSNPN, CDR2 SVGIG (reference sequence). CDR3 sequence (DNA): TGTGCCTGGAGTGTACAAGGAGCGGGGGGCTACACCTTC. This translates into CAWSVQGAGGYTF.

The chain carries TRBV4-3 and TRBJ2-2; 11 nucleotides line up with TRBD2. Germline assignment: CDR1 LGHNA and CDR2 YSLEER. This CDR3 is built from 15 residues. V shed 3 bases, J shed 7 bases, and the junction held 4 bases outside the gene matches. The CDR3 sequence is CASSHTSGSHGELFF. The CDR3, as DNA: TGCGCCAGCAGCCACACTAGCGGGAGCCACGGGGAGCTGTTTTTT.

The V call is TRBV6-6, the J call TRBJ1-5; 8 bases align to TRBD1. Germline loops: CDR1 MNHNY, CDR2 SVGAGI (reference sequence). J gave up 0 bases and V 5 bases, and 12 bases lay outside the gene matches. This CDR3 region has 18 residues. The CDR3 reads CASSLGQGAGGSNQPQHF. The CDR3 DNA follows: TGTGCCAGCAGTCTAGGTCAGGGGGCCGGGGGTAGCAATCAGCCCCAGCATTTT.

The J gene is TRBJ1-5, the V gene TRBV7-2, with 7 nucleotides matching TRBD1. Germline V gene sequence: CDR1 SGHTA, CDR2 FQGNSA. The CDR3 runs to 15 residues. V dropped 4 bases and J dropped 6; count of bases not matched to a gene: 9. CDR3 amino acids: CASSSRQGGGQPQHF. In DNA form, the CDR3 reads TGTGCCAGCAGCTCCCGACAGGGAGGGGGTCAGCCCCAGCATTTT.

V and J are TRBV5-4 and TRBJ1-3; D remains ambiguous. Germline CDR1 reads SGHNT; CDR2 reads YYREEE (reference sequence). This CDR3 comprises 15 residues. Trimming removed 1 base from V and 1 base from J, with 9 bases in between. CDR3 in amino acids: CASSLRQNSGNTIYF. The CDR3, as DNA: TGTGCCAGCAGCTTGCGGCAGAATTCTGGAAACACCATATATTTT. Together with reference TRBV5-4 and TRBJ1-3, the CDR3 gives the full variable domain: ETGVTQSPTHLIKTRGQQVTLRCSSQSGHNTVSWYQQALGQGPQFIFQYYREEENGRGNFPPRFSGLQFPNYSSELNVNALELDDSALYLCASSLRQNSGNTIYFGEGSWLTVV.

This chain uses TRBV20-1 with TRBJ1-2, with unresolved D. The CDR3 has 15 amino acids. Trimming removed 3 bases from V and 5 bases from J, with 19 bases in between. Germline values: CDR1 DFQATT, CDR2 SNEGSKA (reference sequence). This chain's CDR3 is CSASLVDLGSYGYTF. CDR3 in DNA: TGCAGTGCTAGTTTAGTGGACCTCGGTTCGTATGGCTACACCTTC.

The chain is built from TRBV5-1 and TRBJ2-3; TRBD1 agrees at 9 bases. Per germline, CDR1 SGHRS and CDR2 YFSETQ. CDR3 length equals 15 residues. After removal of 6 bases from V and 3 bases from J, the junction contained 8 bases not matched to a gene. The CDR3 spells CASTPGQGLTDTQYF. CDR3 nucleotides: TGCGCCAGCACCCCCGGACAGGGGTTGACAGATACGCAGTATTTT. The entire variable domain, with the rest obtained from reference TRBV5-1 and TRBJ2-3, is as follows: KAGVTQTPRYLIKTRGQQVTLSCSPISGHRSVSWYQQTPGQGLQFLFEYFSETQRNKGNFPGRFSGRQFSNSRSEMNVSTLELGDSALYLCASTPGQGLTDTQYFGPGTRLTVL.

In the case of this clone: Other nucleotide sequences in the sample specify the same CDR3. This rearrangement joins TRBV6-5 to TRBJ1-5; weak D call: TRBD1 (5 bases). The germline CDR1 and CDR2 sequences are MNHEY and SVGAGI. CDR3 size: 14 residues. Trimming shortened V by 4 bases and J by 4 bases, and 11 bases separated the two germline ends. In DNA form, the CDR3 reads TGTGCCAGCAGTTTGGGGGTAGGGAATCAGCCCCAGCATTTT. It specifies CASSLGVGNQPQHF.

This clone was seen only once. The chain has TRBV6-5 and TRBJ1-6; 7 bases map to TRBD1. Losses at the gene ends were 10 bases for V and 4 bases for J; bases not matched to a gene: 10. CDR1 is MNHEY and CDR2 is SVGAGI in the germline V gene. This CDR3 region has 15 residues. For the CDR3, the DNA is TGTGCCACCATGGGGCTGGGACAGTATAATTCACCCCTCCACTTT. This sequence encodes CATMGLGQYNSPLHF.

This clone was picked up a small number of times. The V call is TRBV4-3, the J call TRBJ2-2, with D maybe TRBD2 (6 bases). Germline V gene sequence: CDR1 LGHNA, CDR2 YSLEER. The length of the CDR3 is 15 residues. V was trimmed by 3 bases and J by 4 bases, leaving 12 bases between them. CDR3 nucleotides: TGCGCCAGCAGCCAGGCCCGAGCGGGCACCGGGGAGCTGTTTTTT. Its protein is CASSQARAGTGELFF.

In its sample, this clone was seen once. The chain combines TRBV27 with TRBJ2-1; perhaps TRBD1 as D (5 bases). Germline V lookup: CDR1 MNHEY, CDR2 SMNVEV (reference sequence). This CDR3 is 14 amino acids long. With 5 bases removed from V and 8 bases from J, the gap between germline ends came to 16 bases. The CDR3 protein is CASSPRPLGHEQFF. CDR3 in DNA: TGTGCCAGCAGTCCCAGACCCCTGGGGCATGAGCAGTTCTTC.

The chain combines TRBV28 with TRBJ1-4; 10 bases fit TRBD1. Germline CDR1 is MDHEN and CDR2 is SYDVKM. The V gene end was trimmed by 10 bases and the J gene end by 8 bases; junction bases not matched to a gene: 13. This CDR3 region has 15 residues. The CDR3 reads CATQKPGQGREKLFF. The CDR3 nucleotides are TGTGCCACCCAAAAACCGGGACAGGGGCGGGAAAAACTGTTTTTT.

The chain has TRBV28 and TRBJ1-1; D gene uncertain. The ends were cut back, 4 bases at V and 7 bases at J, with 10 bases in the middle. Germline CDR1 reads MDHEN; CDR2 reads SYDVKM. This CDR3 is 12 amino acids long. This chain's CDR3 is CASSSGMREAFF. CDR3 nucleotides: TGTGCCAGCAGTTCTGGGATGCGTGAAGCTTTCTTT.

The chain links TRBV7-2 to TRBJ2-7; D is unresolved. V gave up 5 bases and J gave up 9 bases, with 20 bases separating them. The CDR3 length is 14 residues. Germline CDR1 is SGHTA and CDR2 is FQGNSA. The DNA of the CDR3 is TGTGCCAGCAGCCGGCGTTGGGGTGAACAACTGCAGTACTTC. It yields the protein CASSRRWGEQLQYF.

The chain carries TRBV19 and TRBJ1-5, with 8 bases that match TRBD1. V shed 3 bases, J shed 1 base, and the junction held 2 bases outside the gene matches. Germline CDR1 reads LNHDA; CDR2 reads SQIVND (reference sequence). The CDR3 has 15 amino acids. CDR3 sequence (DNA): TGTGCCAGTAGTATGGGACAGGCGAGCAATCAGCCCCAGCATTTT. It specifies CASSMGQASNQPQHF.

This sequence joins TRBV9 and TRBJ1-3, with D maybe TRBD1 (6 bases). Germline CDR1 is SGDLS and CDR2 is YYNGEE. The V end was cut by 3 bases, the J end by 0 bases, with 10 bases between. This CDR3 is 15 amino acids long. The CDR3 sequence: CASSATGFSGNTIYF. CDR3 bases: TGTGCCAGCAGCGCTACAGGGTTCTCTGGAAACACCATATATTTT.